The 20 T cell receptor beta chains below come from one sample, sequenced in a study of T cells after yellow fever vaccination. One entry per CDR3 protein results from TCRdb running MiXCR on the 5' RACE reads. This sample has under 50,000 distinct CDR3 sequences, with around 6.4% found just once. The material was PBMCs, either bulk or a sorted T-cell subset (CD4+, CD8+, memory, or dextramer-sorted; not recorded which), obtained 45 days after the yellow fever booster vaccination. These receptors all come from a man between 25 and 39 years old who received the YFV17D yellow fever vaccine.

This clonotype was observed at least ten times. This chain's CDR3 is CASSDRTGGYADTQYF. The CDR3 DNA follows: TGCGCCAGCAGTGACCGGACAGGGGGCTACGCAGATACGCAGTATTTT. The chain carries TRBV10-1 and TRBJ2-3; 11 bases are a match to TRBD1. The ends lost 3 bases at V and 4 bases at J; junction bases unmatched: 6. CDR1 is WNHNN, CDR2 SYGVQD, per germline (reference sequence). CDR3 length: 16 amino acids.

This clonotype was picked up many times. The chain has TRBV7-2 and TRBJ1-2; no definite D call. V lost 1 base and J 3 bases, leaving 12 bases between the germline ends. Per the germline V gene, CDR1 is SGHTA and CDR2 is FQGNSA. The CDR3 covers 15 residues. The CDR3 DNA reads TGTGCCAGCAGCTTAGTTCTGGTTGGAGACTATGGCTACACCTTC. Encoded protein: CASSLVLVGDYGYTF.

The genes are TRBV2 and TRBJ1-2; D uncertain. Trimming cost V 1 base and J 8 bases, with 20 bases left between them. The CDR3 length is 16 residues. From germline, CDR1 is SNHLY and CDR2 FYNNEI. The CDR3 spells CASSEVNLLRSRGYTF. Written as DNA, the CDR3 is TGTGCCAGCAGTGAAGTAAACCTACTTCGGTCGCGGGGCTACACCTTC.

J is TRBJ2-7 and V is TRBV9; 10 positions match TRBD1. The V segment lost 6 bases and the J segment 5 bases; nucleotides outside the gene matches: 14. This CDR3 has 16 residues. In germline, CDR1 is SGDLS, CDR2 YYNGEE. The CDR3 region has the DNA TGTGCCAGCACGGCGGGCGGGACAGGGGAGTACCACGAGCAGTACTTC. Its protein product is CASTAGGTGEYHEQYF.

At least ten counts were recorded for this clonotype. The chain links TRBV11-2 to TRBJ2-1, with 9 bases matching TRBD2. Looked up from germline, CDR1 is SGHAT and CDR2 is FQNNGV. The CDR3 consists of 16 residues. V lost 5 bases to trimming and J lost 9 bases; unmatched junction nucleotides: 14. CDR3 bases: TGTGCCAGCAGCGCAGGTAGCGGGAGAAGTGGTACTGAGCAGTTCTTC. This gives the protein CASSAGSGRSGTEQFF.

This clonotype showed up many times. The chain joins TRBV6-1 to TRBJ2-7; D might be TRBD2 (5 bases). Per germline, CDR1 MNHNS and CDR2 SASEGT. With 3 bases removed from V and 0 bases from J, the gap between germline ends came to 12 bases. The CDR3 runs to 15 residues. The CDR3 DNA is TGTGCCAGCAGTGACTGGACTGGTCTCTCCTACGAGCAGTACTTC. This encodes CASSDWTGLSYEQYF.

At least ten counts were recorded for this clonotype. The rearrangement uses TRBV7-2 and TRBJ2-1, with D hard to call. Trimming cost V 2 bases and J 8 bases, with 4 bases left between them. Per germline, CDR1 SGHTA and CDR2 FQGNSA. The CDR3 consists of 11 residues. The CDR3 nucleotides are TGTGCCAGCAGCTTAATGTATGAGCAGTTCTTC. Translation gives CASSLMYEQFF.

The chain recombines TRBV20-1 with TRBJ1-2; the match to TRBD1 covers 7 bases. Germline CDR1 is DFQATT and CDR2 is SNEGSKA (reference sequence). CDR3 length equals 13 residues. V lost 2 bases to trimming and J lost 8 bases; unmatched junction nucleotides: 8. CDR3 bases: TGCAGTGCTAGACCTGGACAGGCTGACGGCTACACCTTC. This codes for CSARPGQADGYTF.

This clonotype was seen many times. Here the CDR3 DNA reads TGTGCCAGCAGCGTATCCCTGGAGACGGCCGAGCAGTACTTC. Its protein product is CASSVSLETAEQYF. The chain links TRBV9 to TRBJ2-7; D not certain. From germline, CDR1 is SGDLS and CDR2 YYNGEE. V dropped 1 base and J dropped 6 bases, with 14 bases sitting between them. The CDR3 has 14 residues.

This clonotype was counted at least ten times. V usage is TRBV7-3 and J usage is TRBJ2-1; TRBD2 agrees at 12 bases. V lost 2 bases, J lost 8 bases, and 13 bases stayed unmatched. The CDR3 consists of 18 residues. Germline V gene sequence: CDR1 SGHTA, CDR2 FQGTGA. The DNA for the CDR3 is TGTGCCAGCAGCTTATTACCTCCGACTAGCGGGAGTTTAGATGAGCAGTTCTTC. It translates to CASSLLPPTSGSLDEQFF.

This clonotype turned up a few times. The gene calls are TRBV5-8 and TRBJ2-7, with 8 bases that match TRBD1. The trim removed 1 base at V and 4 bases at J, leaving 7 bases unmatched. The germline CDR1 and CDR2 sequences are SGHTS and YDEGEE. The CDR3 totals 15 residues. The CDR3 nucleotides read TGTGCCAGCAGCTTGCCGGGACAGGCTGCGTACGAGCAGTACTTC. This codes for CASSLPGQAAYEQYF.

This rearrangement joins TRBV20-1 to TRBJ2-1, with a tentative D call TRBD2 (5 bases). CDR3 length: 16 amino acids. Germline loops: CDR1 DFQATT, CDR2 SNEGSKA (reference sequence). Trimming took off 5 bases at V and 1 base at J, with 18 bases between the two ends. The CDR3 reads CSASAAADRSYNEQFF. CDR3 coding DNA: TGCAGTGCTTCCGCGGCAGCGGATAGGTCCTACAATGAGCAGTTCTTC.

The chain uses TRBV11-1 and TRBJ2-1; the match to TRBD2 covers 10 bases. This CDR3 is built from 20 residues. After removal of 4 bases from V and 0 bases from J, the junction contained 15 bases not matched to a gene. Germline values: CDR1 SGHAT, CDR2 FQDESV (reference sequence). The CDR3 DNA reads TGTGCCAGCAGCTCACCCAGCGGCCTAGCGGGAGCCCTCTCCTACAATGAGCAGTTCTTC. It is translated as CASSSPSGLAGALSYNEQFF.

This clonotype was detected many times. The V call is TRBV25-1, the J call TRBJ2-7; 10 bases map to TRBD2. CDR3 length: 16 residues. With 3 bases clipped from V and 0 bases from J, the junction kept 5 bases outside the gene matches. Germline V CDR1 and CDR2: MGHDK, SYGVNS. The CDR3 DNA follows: TGTGCCAGCAGTGAGGGGGGACTAGCGTCCTCCTACGAGCAGTACTTC. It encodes CASSEGGLASSYEQYF.

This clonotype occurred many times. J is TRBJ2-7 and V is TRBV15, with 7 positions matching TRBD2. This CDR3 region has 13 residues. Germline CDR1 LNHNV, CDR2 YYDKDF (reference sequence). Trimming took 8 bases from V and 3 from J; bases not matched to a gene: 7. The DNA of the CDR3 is TGTGCCACCGGTAGCGGGCTTTTCTACGAGCAGTACTTC. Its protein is CATGSGLFYEQYF.

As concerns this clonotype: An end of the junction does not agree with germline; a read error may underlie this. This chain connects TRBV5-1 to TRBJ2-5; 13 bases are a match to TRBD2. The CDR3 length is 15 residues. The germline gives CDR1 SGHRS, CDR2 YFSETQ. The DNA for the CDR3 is TGCACCAGCAGCAAAACTAGCGGGAGGGCCGAGACCCAGTACTTC. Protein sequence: CTSSKTSGRAETQYF.

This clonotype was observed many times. CDR3 nucleotide sequence: TGTGCCTGCAATTCGGTTAATGAGCAGTTCTTC. This gives the protein CACNSVNEQFF. The gene calls are TRBV30 and TRBJ2-1; D not resolved. Germline V lookup: CDR1 GTSNPN, CDR2 SVGIG (reference sequence). This CDR3 region has 11 residues. V was trimmed by 6 bases and J by 7 bases, leaving 10 bases between them. Supplemented by reference TRBV30 and TRBJ2-1, the full variable domain reads SQTIHQWPATLVQPVGSPLSLECTVEGTSNPNLYWYRQAAGRGLQLLFYSVGIGQISSEVPQNLSASRPQDRQFILSSKKLLLSDSGFYLCACNSVNEQFFGPGTRLTVL.

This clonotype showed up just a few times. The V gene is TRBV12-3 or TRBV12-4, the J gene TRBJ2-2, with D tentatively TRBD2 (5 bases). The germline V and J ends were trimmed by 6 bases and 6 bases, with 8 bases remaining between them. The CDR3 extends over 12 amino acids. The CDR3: CASRARAGELFF. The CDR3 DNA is TGTGCCAGCAGGGCGAGGGCCGGGGAGCTGTTTTTT.

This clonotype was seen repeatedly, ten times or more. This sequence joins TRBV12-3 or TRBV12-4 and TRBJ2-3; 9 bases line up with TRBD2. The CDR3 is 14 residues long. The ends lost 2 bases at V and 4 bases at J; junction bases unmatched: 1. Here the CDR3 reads CASSLRTSADTQYF. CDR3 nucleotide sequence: TGTGCCAGCAGTTTACGGACTAGCGCAGATACGCAGTATTTT.

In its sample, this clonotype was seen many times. CDR3 DNA: TGTGCCACCAGCAGAGTCGCTAGCGGGGGGAGTGAGACCCAGTACTTC. It is translated as CATSRVASGGSETQYF. The chain uses TRBV15 and TRBJ2-5; TRBD2 matches 11 bases. J lost 5 bases, V lost 1 base, and 6 bases had no gene match. CDR3 length equals 16 residues. Germline loops: CDR1 LNHNV, CDR2 YYDKDF (reference sequence).